This T cell receptor beta chain was captured by sequencing in a study of T cell repertoires in cytomegalovirus infection. Study context: Selected CMV epitopes included recently identified HLA-C-restricted ones as well as well-studied HLA-B-restricted ones. Through public TCR beta signatures, both CMV infection and matching HLA type were indicated.

General study results and limits: HLA-C-restricted CMV clonotypes gave the most frequent clonotype in two of eight donors.

Germline CDR1 SQVTM, CDR2 ANQGSEA. This CDR3 spans 16 amino acids. Trimming left V 3 bases short and J 0 bases short, with 17 bases between. TCRdb itself ran the reads through MiXCR, one entry per CDR3 protein. The sample shows over 250,000 distinct CDR3 sequences, approximately 22% of them seen only once. Worth noting for this clonotype: Its antigen is unknown.

The receptor was isolated from a human donor in good health (CMV status not recorded). Some clones in this sample may be carry-over from other donors' samples. The sequenced sample was cultured PBMCs, obtained from culture after CMV antigen stimulation. V usage is TRBV29-1 and J usage is TRBJ1-2; the D is unclear. The CDR3 is CSVDIGRRPSNYGYTF. The CDR3, as DNA: TGCAGCGTTGACATCGGACGGCGACCTTCTAACTATGGCTACACCTTC.